This passage covers 21 T cell receptor beta chains from one sample sequenced in a study of blood T cells in healthy people across ages. Primed by a sample-barcoded 5' primer and a J-beta primer mix, a second PCR proceeded for 7 to 11 cycles. TCRdb independently ran MiXCR on the 5' RACE reads; one entry per CDR3 protein. The data show some 1.5 million distinct CDR3 sequences, 28% seen once. Sequencing was carried out using blood. The receptors come from a woman aged 25-40 years in good health.

This clonotype was counted between two and nine times. This rearrangement joins TRBV6-2 or TRBV6-3 to TRBJ1-2, with a weak D call TRBD1 (5 bases). Trimming removed 2 bases at V and 5 bases at J, with 9 bases between. CDR3 size: 13 residues. CDR1 and CDR2 (germline): MNHEY, SVGEGT. The CDR3 nucleotides read TGTGCCAGCAGTTACACACCAGGGTATGGCTACACCTTC. Translating it yields CASSYTPGYGYTF.

The rearrangement uses TRBV28 and TRBJ1-2; D not resolved. Trimming removed 6 bases at V and 8 bases at J, with 16 bases between. CDR3 length equals 13 residues. CDR1 is MDHEN and CDR2 is SYDVKM in the germline V gene. The CDR3 here is CASRNFDHGGYTF. For the CDR3, the DNA is TGTGCCAGCAGAAACTTTGACCATGGGGGCTACACCTTC.

This rearrangement joins TRBV4-1 to TRBJ2-3, with TRBD2 as a possible D gene (6 bases). The germline V and J ends were trimmed by 2 bases and 0 bases, with 9 bases remaining between them. Germline CDR1 and CDR2: MGHRA and YSYEKL. The CDR3 loop spans 15 amino acids. The CDR3 sequence: CASSQLGLSTDTQYF. Written as DNA, the CDR3 is TGCGCCAGCAGCCAACTGGGACTTAGCACAGATACGCAGTATTTT.

This clonotype appeared a few times. The V call is TRBV5-1, the J call TRBJ2-6; possible D gene TRBD2, 6 bases. Germline assignment: CDR1 SGHRS and CDR2 YFSETQ. The length of the CDR3 is 20 residues. Deletions cut 4 bases from V and 4 bases from J, with 27 bases between. CDR3 bases: TGCGCCAGCAGCCGAGGGCAGGGAAGGCGGGGTTCTTCAGGGGCCAACGTCCTGACTTTC. Residues: CASSRGQGRRGSSGANVLTF.

On this clonotype: A much larger clone sits a single nucleotide away, making a read error possible. The DNA for the CDR3 is TGTGCCGGCAGTTTGACAGGGGTTGGGAATGAGCAGTTCTTC. Its protein is CAGSLTGVGNEQFF. V and J are TRBV12-3 or TRBV12-4 and TRBJ2-1; TRBD1 aligns across 8 bases. The CDR3 contains 14 residues.

This clonotype showed up many times. The CDR3: CASSYRRHTGNYGYTF. CDR3 DNA: TGTGCCAGCAGTTACCGACGCCACACAGGGAACTATGGCTACACCTTC. This chain connects TRBV6-5 to TRBJ1-2; TRBD1 is a possible D gene (6 bases). CDR3 length equals 16 residues. V lost 2 bases to trimming and J lost 2 bases, with 15 bases between them. The germline V gene has CDR1 MNHEY and CDR2 SVGAGI.

The chain joins TRBV7-2 to TRBJ2-3; TRBD1 or TRBD2 may be the D gene (5 bases each). Germline lookup yields CDR1 SGHTA and CDR2 FQGNSA. The CDR3 contains 15 residues. The V end was cut by 4 bases, the J end by 8 bases, with 19 bases between. The CDR3: CASSSGTGTKGTQYF. The DNA for the CDR3 is TGTGCCAGCAGCTCCGGGACCGGGACGAAGGGTACGCAGTATTTT. The full variable domain, in which reference TRBV7-2 and TRBJ2-3 provide the parts outside the CDR3, is GAGVSQSPSNKVTEKGKDVELRCDPISGHTALYWYRQSLGQGLEFLIYFQGNSAPDKSGLPSDRFSAERTGGSVSTLTIQRTQQEDSAVYLCASSSGTGTKGTQYFGPGTRLTVL.

In its sample, this clonotype was seen many times. The rearrangement joins TRBV29-1 to TRBJ1-2; 7 bases match TRBD1. V lost 4 bases to trimming and J lost 3 bases; unmatched junction nucleotides: 5. CDR1 is SQVTM, CDR2 ANQGSEA, per germline. This CDR3 contains 13 residues. The CDR3 loop reads CSVGQGRDYGYTF. The DNA for the CDR3 is TGCAGCGTTGGACAGGGCAGAGACTATGGCTACACCTTC. Based on the CDR3 plus reference TRBV29-1 and TRBJ1-2, the full variable domain is SAVISQKPSRDICQRGTSLTIQCQVDSQVTMMFWYRQQPGQSLTLIATANQGSEATYESGFVIDKFPISRPNLTFSTLTVSNMSPEDSSIYLCSVGQGRDYGYTFGSGTRLTVV.

This clonotype was counted a few times. V and J are TRBV12-3 or TRBV12-4 and TRBJ2-6; 7 nucleotides agree with TRBD1. CDR3 length: 19 amino acids. Losses at the gene ends were 11 bases for V and 0 bases for J; bases not matched to a gene: 19. The CDR3 sequence is CACTLSPGQALSGANVLTF. In nucleotides, the CDR3 is TGTGCCTGCACCCTAAGCCCCGGACAGGCACTCTCTGGGGCCAACGTCCTGACTTTC.

The chain combines TRBV20-1 with TRBJ1-1, with 7 positions matching TRBD1. After removal of 3 bases from V and 0 bases from J, the junction contained 7 bases not matched to a gene. Germline CDR1 DFQATT, CDR2 SNEGSKA (reference sequence). The CDR3 is 15 amino acids. The CDR3 is CSARGQSFMNTEAFF. The CDR3, as DNA: TGCAGTGCTAGGGGACAGTCTTTCATGAACACTGAAGCTTTCTTT.

The V and J genes are TRBV28 and TRBJ2-7, with D unclear. CDR1 and CDR2 from the germline V gene are MDHEN and SYDVKM. Trimming took 5 bases from V and 7 from J, leaving 15 bases between them. This CDR3 has 13 residues. CDR3 in amino acids: CASSLRAPAEQYF. As DNA, the CDR3 is TGTGCCAGCAGTCTCCGAGCGCCGGCAGAGCAGTACTTC.

This clonotype was recorded a few times. This could be a read error, since a much larger clone is one nucleotide away. This chain links TRBV2 with TRBJ2-7; D is tentatively TRBD1 or TRBD2 (7 bases each). The ends were cut back, 5 bases at V and 0 bases at J, with 14 bases in the middle. The germline V gene encodes CDR1 SNHLY and CDR2 FYNNEI. This CDR3 is 15 amino acids long. The CDR3 protein is CASSTRGGSSYEQYF. The CDR3 DNA follows: TGTGCCAGCAGTACCAGGGGGGGGAGCTCCTACGAGCAGTACTTC.

In this sample, this clonotype turned up many times. The V and J genes are TRBV6-5 and TRBJ2-1, with a weak D call TRBD2 (5 bases). Germline loops: CDR1 MNHEY, CDR2 SVGAGI. The CDR3 consists of 15 residues. V lost 4 bases and J 0 bases, leaving 10 bases between the germline ends. Written as DNA, the CDR3 is TGTGCCAGCAGTTCGGACTGGAGCTCCTACAATGAGCAGTTCTTC. Its protein is CASSSDWSSYNEQFF.

The chain employs TRBV7-2 and TRBJ2-5; no reliable D call. The assigned J gene may be wrong: the sequence end matches TRBJ2-7 better. The CDR3 loop spans 12 amino acids. The germline V gene has CDR1 SGHTA and CDR2 FQGNSA. The CDR3 region has the DNA TGTGCCAGCAGCTTAGTCCGCCTCGAGCAGTACTTC. As protein: CASSLVRLEQYF.

The J gene is TRBJ1-2, the V gene TRBV5-1; TRBD1 is a possible D gene (6 bases). Germline lookup yields CDR1 SGHRS and CDR2 YFSETQ. Between the trimmed V and J ends, which lost 0 bases and 5 bases, there was a span of 14 bases. The CDR3 spans 15 residues. For the CDR3, the DNA is TGCGCCAGCAGCTTGGCCTCGGGGGCCGGATATGGCTACACCTTC. Encoded protein: CASSLASGAGYGYTF.

The rearrangement joins TRBV9 to TRBJ1-6; 8 bases agree with TRBD1. The CDR3 has 15 amino acids. CDR1 is SGDLS, CDR2 YYNGEE, per germline. The V gene end was trimmed by 2 bases and the J gene end by 10 bases; junction bases not matched to a gene: 8. CDR3 sequence: CASSVTAGGRSPLHF. CDR3 DNA sequence: TGTGCCAGCAGCGTTACAGCAGGGGGCAGATCACCCCTCCACTTT.

A remark on this clonotype: A read error may explain this, as a much larger clone is one base away. The chain employs TRBV4-1 and TRBJ1-2; 7 nucleotides match TRBD1. The germline gives CDR1 MGHRA, CDR2 YSYEKL. The CDR3 contains 14 residues. The trim removed 4 bases at V and 5 bases at J, leaving 7 bases unmatched. The CDR3 sequence is CASSPQGRGYGYTF. In nucleotides, the CDR3 is TGCGCCAGCAGCCCACAGGGGCGCGGGTATGGCTACACCTTC.

This clonotype was counted between two and nine times. This chain joins TRBV29-1 and TRBJ1-2; D gene unclear. Trimming took off 2 bases at V and 2 bases at J, with 9 bases between the two ends. The CDR3 loop spans 13 amino acids. The germline CDR1 and CDR2 sequences are SQVTM and ANQGSEA. The DNA of the CDR3 is TGCAGCGTTGAAAACGTCGCCAACTATGGCTACACCTTC. Translating gives CSVENVANYGYTF. The full variable domain, its missing parts supplied by reference TRBV29-1 and TRBJ1-2, is SAVISQKPSRDICQRGTSLTIQCQVDSQVTMMFWYRQQPGQSLTLIATANQGSEATYESGFVIDKFPISRPNLTFSTLTVSNMSPEDSSIYLCSVENVANYGYTFGSGTRLTVV.

This clonotype turned up a few times. The rearrangement uses TRBV18 and TRBJ1-1, with 9 bases identical to TRBD1. V shed 7 bases, J shed 5 bases, and the junction held 5 bases outside the gene matches. The CDR3 has 13 residues. From germline, CDR1 is KGHSH and CDR2 LQKENI. Here the CDR3 DNA reads TGTGCCAGCTTAAGACAGGGGGATACTGAAGCTTTCTTT. Its translation: CASLRQGDTEAFF.

This sequence joins TRBV20-1 and TRBJ1-1; no reliable D call. Germline V CDR1 and CDR2: DFQATT, SNEGSKA (reference sequence). The CDR3 has 13 residues. Trimming pared 4 bases from V and 4 bases from J, leaving 13 bases between. The DNA of the CDR3 is TGCAGTGCTACGAGAGCGGTGGGCACTGAAGCTTTCTTT. Residues: CSATRAVGTEAFF.

This clonotype was seen only a few times. V is TRBV5-1 and J is TRBJ2-3; the match to TRBD1 covers 10 bases. Losses at the gene ends were 4 bases for V and 6 bases for J; bases not matched to a gene: 14. The CDR3 consists of 17 residues. Germline V CDR1 and CDR2: SGHRS, YFSETQ. CDR3 sequence: CASSLKADRGRWDTQYF. CDR3 nucleotides: TGCGCCAGCAGCCTAAAAGCCGACAGGGGGCGTTGGGATACGCAGTATTTT.